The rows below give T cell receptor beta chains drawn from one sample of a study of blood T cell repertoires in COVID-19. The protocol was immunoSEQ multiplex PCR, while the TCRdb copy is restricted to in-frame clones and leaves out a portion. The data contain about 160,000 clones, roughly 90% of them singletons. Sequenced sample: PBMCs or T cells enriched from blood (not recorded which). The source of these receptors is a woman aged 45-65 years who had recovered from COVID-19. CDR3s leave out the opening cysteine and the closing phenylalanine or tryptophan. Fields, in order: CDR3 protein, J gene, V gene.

CDR3: ASKVTGGAGNTIY
J: TRBJ1-3
V: TRBV27

CDR3: ASSLEGAGWVDEQF
J: TRBJ2-1
V: TRBV5-6

CDR3: AWSQGAAGNTIY
J: TRBJ1-3
V: TRBV30

CDR3: ASSLGWGRSNNSPLH
J: TRBJ1-6
V: TRBV7-2

CDR3: SVEGTSLHEQF
J: TRBJ2-1
V: TRBV29-1

CDR3: ASRLDRRNEQF
J: TRBJ2-1
V: TRBV6-5

CDR3: ATSPSGVSYEQY
J: TRBJ2-7
V: TRBV24-1

CDR3: ASSPIGGGGSYEQY
J: TRBJ2-7
V: TRBV7-2

CDR3: ASSLGDINSPLH
J: TRBJ1-6
V: TRBV7-2

CDR3: ASGRELSEKLF
J: TRBJ1-4
V: TRBV12-5

CDR3: ASRLGLAGLAAHEQY
J: TRBJ2-7
V: TRBV5-1

CDR3: ASSTVGTSIQETQY
J: TRBJ2-5
V: TRBV19

CDR3: ATSASTDSNQPQH
J: TRBJ1-5
V: TRBV24-1

CDR3: ASSLRDSAYGYT
J: TRBJ1-2
V: TRBV5-1

CDR3: ASSLGTKTGELF
J: TRBJ2-2
V: TRBV5-1

CDR3: ASSDSGTSLREQY
J: TRBJ2-7
V: TRBV5-1

CDR3: ASSQPGQGVLNEQF
J: TRBJ2-1
V: TRBV4-3

CDR3: ASSFGGPDRGLAYGYT
J: TRBJ1-2
V: TRBV7-6

CDR3: ASSQVADSYEQY
J: TRBJ2-7
V: TRBV4-1

CDR3: ASSNTRGEGYT
J: TRBJ1-2
V: TRBV6-2/TRBV6-3

CDR3: AILASGGDTQY
J: TRBJ2-3
V: TRBV10-3

CDR3: ASRRGLHDMNTEAF
J: TRBJ1-1
V: TRBV27

CDR3: AIRERDSGYSNQPQH
J: TRBJ1-5
V: TRBV10-3

CDR3: ASSSLRRGYEQY
J: TRBJ2-7
V: TRBV11-2

CDR3: ASSLEVTGVRNQPQH
J: TRBJ1-5
V: TRBV7-8

CDR3: ASSEARGSYNEKLF
J: TRBJ1-4
V: TRBV6-1

CDR3: ASGGQNYEQY
J: TRBJ2-7
V: TRBV18

CDR3: ASSLATGTSGTDTQY
J: TRBJ2-3
V: TRBV5-1

CDR3: ASSEDRGNTEAF
J: TRBJ1-1
V: TRBV6-4

CDR3: ASSQDRLAGGNSYNEQF
J: TRBJ2-1
V: TRBV3-1/TRBV3-2

CDR3: ASSPITSGGAGDTQY
J: TRBJ2-3
V: TRBV7-3

CDR3: ASSFDNYNEQF
J: TRBJ2-1
V: TRBV12-3/TRBV12-4

CDR3: AWSKGTRGYEQY
J: TRBJ2-7
V: TRBV30

CDR3: ASTFPGGYGYT
J: TRBJ1-2
V: TRBV5-6

CDR3: ASSALDRGRYEQY
J: TRBJ2-7
V: TRBV9

CDR3: ASSLVGRGLAPNTEAF
J: TRBJ1-1
V: TRBV7-9

CDR3: ASSLGTMNSGNTIY
J: TRBJ1-3
V: TRBV7-8

CDR3: ASSRRTSDPYEQY
J: TRBJ2-7
V: TRBV6-2/TRBV6-3

CDR3: ASSVVPRGGNTGELF
J: TRBJ2-2
V: TRBV9

CDR3: AVQPRGNLYGYT
J: TRBJ1-2
V: TRBV19

CDR3: ASSLSGQGLSGNTIY
J: TRBJ1-3
V: TRBV5-5